One and the same sample provided the 4 T cell receptor beta chains below, sequenced in a study of graft-versus-host responses after intestinal transplantation. TCRdb's table, derived via immunoSEQ multiplex PCR, lists solely in-frame clones and lacks some. The table has around 71,000 clones, 80% to 95% seen once. Sequencing used bone marrow, obtained approximately 100 weeks after intestinal transplantation. These receptor sequences come from a human patient who received an intestinal transplant, so some T cells may come from the graft donor.

The V call is TRBV5-4, the J call TRBJ1-1; 7 bases are a match to TRBD1. The CDR3 contains 14 residues. The V and J ends lost 1 base and 4 bases, in that order; junction bases with no gene match: 4. CDR1 and CDR2 from the germline V gene are SGHNT and YYREEE (reference sequence). The CDR3 region has the DNA TGTGCCAGCAGCTTGCGACAGGGCGGCACTGAAGCTTTCTTT. Amino acid sequence: CASSLRQGGTEAFF.

The genes are TRBV5-1 and TRBJ2-7, with 10 bases aligning to TRBD2. V was pared by 6 bases and J by 5 bases, with 17 bases of the junction left unmatched. CDR1 is SGHRS, CDR2 YFSETQ, per germline. The CDR3 is 17 residues long. As DNA, the CDR3 is TGCGCCAGCACTGGGGAGGGACTAGCGAATGAAGGCCACGAGCAGTACTTC. Its protein is CASTGEGLANEGHEQYF. Looking up the rest from reference TRBV5-1 and TRBJ2-7 gives the full variable domain: KAGVTQTPRYLIKTRGQQVTLSCSPISGHRSVSWYQQTPGQGLQFLFEYFSETQRNKGNFPGRFSGRQFSNSRSEMNVSTLELGDSALYLCASTGEGLANEGHEQYFGPGTRLTVT.

The J gene is TRBJ2-7, the V gene TRBV5-6; D remains unclear. The CDR3 is 13 residues long. Germline V gene data show CDR1 as SGHDT and CDR2 as YYEEEE. Trimming took 1 base from V and 6 from J, leaving 11 bases between them. This chain's CDR3 is CASSLPLSGEQYF. In DNA form, the CDR3 reads TGTGCCAGCAGCTTGCCACTCTCTGGCGAGCAGTACTTC.

The count of this clone is one. The V and J genes are TRBV5-1 and TRBJ1-5; TRBD1 might be the D (5 bases). CDR3 length: 14 amino acids. CDR1 is SGHRS and CDR2 is YFSETQ in the germline V gene. Trimming stripped 4 bases from V and 2 bases from J, with 10 bases between. The DNA for the CDR3 is TGCGCCAGCAGCCCGGACACGGGCAATCAGCCCCAGCATTTT. It codes for CASSPDTGNQPQHF.